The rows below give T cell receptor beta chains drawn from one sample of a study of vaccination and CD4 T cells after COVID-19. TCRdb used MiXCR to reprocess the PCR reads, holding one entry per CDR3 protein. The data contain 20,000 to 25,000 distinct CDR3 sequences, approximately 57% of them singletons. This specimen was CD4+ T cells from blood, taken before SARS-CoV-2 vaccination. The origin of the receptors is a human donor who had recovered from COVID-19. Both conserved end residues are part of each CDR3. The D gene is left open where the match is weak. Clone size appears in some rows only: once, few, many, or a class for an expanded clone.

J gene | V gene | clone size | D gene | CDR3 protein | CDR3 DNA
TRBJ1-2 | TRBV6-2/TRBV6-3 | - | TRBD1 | CASSYSGQVNYGHTF | TGTGCCAGCAGTTACTCGGGACAGGTCAACTATGGCCACACCTTC
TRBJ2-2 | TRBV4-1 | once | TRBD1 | CASSHRTGQGGELFF | TGCGCCAGCAGCCACCGGACAGGGCAGGGCGGGGAGCTGTTTTTT
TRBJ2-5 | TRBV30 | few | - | CAWSDQGSQETQYF | TGTGCCTGGAGTGACCAGGGCTCCCAAGAGACCCAGTACTTC
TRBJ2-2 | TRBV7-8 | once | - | CASSLVGAPGELFF | TGTGCCAGCAGCTTAGTAGGGGCTCCCGGGGAGCTGTTTTTT
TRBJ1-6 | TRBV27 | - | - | CASSFREGTSPLHF | TGTGCCAGCAGTTTTCGAGAGGGTACTTCACCCCTCCACTTT
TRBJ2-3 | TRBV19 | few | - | CASSMTGTGTDTQYF | TGTGCCAGTAGTATGACCGGGACCGGCACAGATACGCAGTATTTT
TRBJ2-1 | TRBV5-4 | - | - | CASSLGGIEQFF | TGTGCCAGCAGCTTGGGCGGGATTGAGCAGTTCTTC
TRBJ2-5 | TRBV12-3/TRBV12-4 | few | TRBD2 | CASSLTGGGTGAETQYF | TGTGCCAGCAGTCTAACCGGGGGAGGGACCGGGGCTGAGACCCAGTACTTC
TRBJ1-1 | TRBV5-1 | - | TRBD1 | CASSAQGAGGNTEAFF | TGCGCCAGCAGCGCCCAGGGGGCAGGGGGGAACACTGAAGCTTTCTTT
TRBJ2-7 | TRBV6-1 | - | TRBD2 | CASSRPLAGSYEQYF | TGTGCCAGCAGCAGACCTCTAGCGGGGTCCTACGAGCAGTACTTC
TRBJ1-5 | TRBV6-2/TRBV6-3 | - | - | CASSYSNIRHPREPQHF | TGTGCCAGCAGTTACTCGAATATCCGACATCCTAGGGAACCCCAGCATTTT
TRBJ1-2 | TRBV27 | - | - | CASSIYREWGYTF | TGTGCCAGCAGTATCTACAGGGAGTGGGGCTACACCTTC
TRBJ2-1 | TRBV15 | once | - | CATSSKSHHAMDEQFF | TGTGCCACCAGCAGTAAGTCGCATCATGCGATGGATGAGCAGTTCTTC
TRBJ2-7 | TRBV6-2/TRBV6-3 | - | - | CASREEGGPPSGHEQYF | TGTGCCAGCAGGGAAGAGGGGGGACCGCCGTCCGGGCACGAGCAGTACTTC
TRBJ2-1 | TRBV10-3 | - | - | CAISDRDGNEQFF | TGTGCCATCAGTGACCGGGACGGCAATGAGCAGTTCTTC
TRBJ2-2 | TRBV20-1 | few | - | CSARGFRIESGELFF | TGCAGTGCTAGAGGCTTTCGAATAGAGTCCGGGGAGCTGTTTTTT
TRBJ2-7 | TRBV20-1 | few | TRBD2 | CSARDSGSSEQYF | TGCAGTGCTAGAGATAGCGGGAGTAGCGAGCAGTACTTC
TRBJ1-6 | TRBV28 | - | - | CASNPLAYNSPLHF | TGTGCCAGCAACCCCTTGGCGTATAATTCACCCCTCCACTTT
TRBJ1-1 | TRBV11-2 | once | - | CASSQIAGARGTEAFF | TGTGCCAGCAGCCAGATAGCGGGGGCCCGGGGCACTGAAGCTTTCTTT
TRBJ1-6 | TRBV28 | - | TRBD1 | CASSRTGGHSPLHF | TGTGCCAGCAGTAGGACAGGGGGTCACTCACCCCTCCACTTT
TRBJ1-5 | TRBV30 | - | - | CAWSHRMQPQHF | TGTGCCTGGAGTCATCGGATGCAGCCCCAGCATTTT
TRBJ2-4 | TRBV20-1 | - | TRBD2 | CSASPIAGGPKNIQYF | TGCAGTGCTAGCCCGATAGCGGGAGGGCCCAAAAACATTCAGTACTTC
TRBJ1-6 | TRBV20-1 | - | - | CSARKSGEYYNSPLHF | TGCAGTGCTAGAAAGTCTGGTGAATACTATAATTCACCCCTCCACTTT
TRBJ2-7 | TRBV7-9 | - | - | CASSSPTLDRYSYEQYF | TGTGCCAGCAGCTCCCCAACCCTTGACAGGTACTCCTACGAGCAGTACTTC
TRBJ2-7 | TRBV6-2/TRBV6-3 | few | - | CASSYRATSYEQYF | TGTGCCAGCAGTTACCGTGCCACCTCCTACGAGCAGTACTTC
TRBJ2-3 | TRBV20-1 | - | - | CSARPGHRIADTQYF | TGCAGTGCTAGACCGGGACACCGAATAGCAGATACGCAGTATTTT
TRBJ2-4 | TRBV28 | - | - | CASSFSGVKNIQYF | TGTGCCAGCAGTTTCTCTGGGGTCAAAAACATTCAGTACTTC
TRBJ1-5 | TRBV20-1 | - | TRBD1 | CSAVGTGGHQPQHF | TGCAGTGCCGTTGGGACAGGGGGTCATCAGCCCCAGCATTTT
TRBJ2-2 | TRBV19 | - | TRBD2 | CASSNPPAGWATGELFF | TGTGCCAGTAGTAACCCCCCAGCGGGATGGGCCACCGGGGAGCTGTTTTTT
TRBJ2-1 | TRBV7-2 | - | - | CASSLLTEQFF | TGTGCCAGCAGCTTACTCACTGAGCAGTTCTTC
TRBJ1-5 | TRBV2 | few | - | CASNIDANQPQHF | TGTGCCAGCAACATTGATGCCAATCAGCCCCAGCATTTT
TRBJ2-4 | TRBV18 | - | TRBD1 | CASSPGTGETKNIQYF | TGTGCCAGCTCACCCGGGACAGGGGAGACCAAAAACATTCAGTACTTC
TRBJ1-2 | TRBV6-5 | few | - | CASSYMVNYGYTF | TGTGCCAGCAGTTACATGGTAAACTATGGCTACACCTTC
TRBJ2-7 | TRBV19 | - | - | CASSISHTPGPYEQYF | TGTGCCAGTAGTATTTCGCACACACCGGGACCCTACGAGCAGTACTTC
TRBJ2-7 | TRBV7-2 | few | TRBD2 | CASSSVAGPYEQYF | TGTGCCAGCAGCTCGGTAGCGGGCCCCTACGAGCAGTACTTC
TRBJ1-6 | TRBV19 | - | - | CASSTDYNSPLHF | TGTGCCAGTAGTACGGACTATAATTCACCCCTCCACTTT
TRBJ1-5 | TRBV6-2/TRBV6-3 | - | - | CASKWDSNQPQHF | TGTGCCAGCAAGTGGGATTCCAATCAGCCCCAGCATTTT
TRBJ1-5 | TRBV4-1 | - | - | CASSQDLEGISNQPQHF | TGCGCCAGCAGCCAAGATCTTGAGGGGATTAGCAATCAGCCCCAGCATTTT
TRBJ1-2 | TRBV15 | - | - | CATSRDPMNYGYTF | TGTGCCACCAGCAGAGATCCGATGAACTATGGCTACACCTTC
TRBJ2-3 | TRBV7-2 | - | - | CASSPTVVTDTQYF | TGTGCCAGCAGCCCCACAGTCGTCACAGATACGCAGTATTTT
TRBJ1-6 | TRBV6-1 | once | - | CASSEALWGAVWQKNSPLHF | TGTGCCAGCAGTGAAGCGCTTTGGGGAGCAGTCTGGCAGAAAAATTCACCCCTCCACTTT
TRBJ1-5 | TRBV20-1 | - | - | CSASSGATSNQPQHF | TGCAGTGCTAGCTCCGGGGCTACTAGCAATCAGCCCCAGCATTTT
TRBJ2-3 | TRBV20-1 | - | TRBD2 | CSALRLAGVTDTQYF | TGCAGTGCCCTAAGACTAGCGGGAGTGACAGATACGCAGTATTTT
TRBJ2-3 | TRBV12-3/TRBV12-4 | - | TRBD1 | CASSIGQDTDTQYF | TGTGCCAGCAGTATTGGACAGGACACAGATACGCAGTATTTT
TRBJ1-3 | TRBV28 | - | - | CASSLMTGSPGNTIYF | TGTGCCAGCAGTTTAATGACAGGTAGTCCTGGAAACACCATATATTTT
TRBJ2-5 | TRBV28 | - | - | CASSLPGTSAYEQYF | TGTGCCAGCAGTTTACCCGGGACAAGTGCCTACGAGCAATACTTC
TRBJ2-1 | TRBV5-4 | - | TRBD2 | CASTKSGSFDNEQFF | TGTGCCAGCACTAAAAGCGGGAGTTTCGACAATGAGCAGTTCTTC
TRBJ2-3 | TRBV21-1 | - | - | CASTYQGGGPNTQYF | TGTGCCAGCACTTACCAGGGGGGAGGGCCGAATACGCAGTATTTT
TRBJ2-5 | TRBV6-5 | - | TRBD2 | CASSSPQLVIAGVKETQYF | TGTGCCAGCAGTTCCCCGCAATTAGTAATAGCGGGAGTGAAAGAGACCCAGTACTTC
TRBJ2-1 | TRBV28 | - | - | CASSLVLGKQFF | TGTGCCAGCAGTTTAGTACTAGGGAAGCAGTTCTTC
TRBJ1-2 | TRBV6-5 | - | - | CASSYSPSNYGYTF | TGTGCCAGCAGTTACTCACCGTCTAACTATGGCTACACCTTC
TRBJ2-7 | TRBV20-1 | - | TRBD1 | CSARKIGTGIYEQYF | TGCAGTGCTAGAAAAATAGGGACAGGGATTTACGAGCAGTACTTC
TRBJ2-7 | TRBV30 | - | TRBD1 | CAWSATGTGEGYEQYF | TGTGCCTGGAGTGCGACCGGGACAGGGGAGGGCTACGAGCAGTACTTC